Described below is a single TCR beta chain sequence and its context. Its target is not known. Unique molecular identifiers were incorporated into the prepared TCRbeta library. TCRdb reprocessed the PCR reads via MiXCR and lists one record per CDR3 protein. Seen here are some 460,000 distinct CDR3 sequences, about a sixth observed once, and the top ten hold 25% to 30%. This sample is part of a study of T-cell reconstitution after alpha-beta-depleted transplantation in children. Study conclusions and caveats: Reportedly, only several hundred clones from non-depleted graft cells drove alpha-beta T-cell counts at about two months. It was surviving recipient T cells and thymic progenitors that gave some patients high TCRbeta diversity at day 60. Most T-cell counts and diversity one year after the transplant came from T cells that were newly produced.

CDR1 MDHEN and CDR2 SYDVKM come from the germline V gene. The CDR3 length is 16 residues. The germline V and J ends were trimmed by 3 bases and 6 bases, with 20 bases remaining between them. Sequencing was performed on PBMCs, mostly from graft donor cells, taken 360 days after TCRalphabeta/CD19-depleted stem cell transplant. The chain couples TRBV28 to TRBJ1-1; D gene unclear. The clonotype originates from a boy younger than two who had a stem cell transplant for Wiskott-Aldrich syndrome, so the T cells may come from the graft donor. The CDR3 region is CASSLAGVLSIAEAFF. The CDR3 nucleotides are TGTGCCAGCAGTTTGGCAGGCGTCTTATCTATCGCTGAAGCTTTCTTT.